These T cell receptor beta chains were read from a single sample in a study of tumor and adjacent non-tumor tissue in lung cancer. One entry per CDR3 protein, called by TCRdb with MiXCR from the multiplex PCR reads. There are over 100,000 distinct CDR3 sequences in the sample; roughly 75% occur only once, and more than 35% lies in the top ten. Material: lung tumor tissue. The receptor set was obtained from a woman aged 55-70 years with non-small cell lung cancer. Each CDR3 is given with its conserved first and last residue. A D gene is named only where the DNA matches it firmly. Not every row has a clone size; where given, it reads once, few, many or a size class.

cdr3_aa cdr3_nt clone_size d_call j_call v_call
CASSDRTKNIQYF TGTGCCAGCAGCGACAGAACTAAAAACATTCAGTACTTC many - TRBJ2-4 TRBV6-5
CANSNRDPDSYNEQFF TGTGCCAACAGTAACCGGGACCCTGACTCCTACAATGAGCAGTTCTTC - - TRBJ2-1 TRBV12-3/TRBV12-4
CASSYRDWGYGHYF TGTGCCAGCAGCTACCGGGACTGGGGCTACGGGCATTACTTC - - TRBJ2-7 TRBV11-2
CASNRDMTIKETQCF TGTGCCAGCAATCGGGACATGACTATTAAAGAGACCCAGTGCTTC - - TRBJ2-5 TRBV28
CASSYQTNTGDLFF TGTGCCAGCAGTTACCAGACGAATACCGGGGATCTGTTTTTT once - TRBJ2-2 TRBV6-6
CSVCWGLESQYF TGCAGCGTCTGCTGGGGGCTGGAGAGCCAGTACTTC - - TRBJ2-5 TRBV29-1
CSVGDTNQETKYF TGCAGTGTAGGGGACACTAACCAAGAGACCAAGTACTTC few - TRBJ2-5 TRBV20-1
CASSPQRGYTEAFF TGTGCCAGCTCACCTCAGAGGGGGTACACTGAAGCTTTCTTT - - TRBJ1-1 TRBV18
CSAKVRDRGKMDDYTF TGCAGTGCTAAAGTCCGGGACAGGGGAAAAATGGATGACTACACCTTC - TRBD1 TRBJ1-2 TRBV20-1
CAGCRQTGGDNEQYF TGTGCCGGCTGTCGCCAGACAGGGGGAGACAACGAGCAATACTTC - TRBD1 TRBJ2-7 TRBV6-6
CSVDPDGTGFVVFF TGCAGCGTTGATCCCGATGGGACAGGGTTTGTAGTTTTCTTT - TRBD1 TRBJ1-1 TRBV29-1
CASSQYVTLGKTQYF TGCGCCAGCAGCCAATATGTCACCCTTGGCAAGACCCAGTACTTC - - TRBJ2-5 TRBV4-3
CCASPLRWGSYEHYF TGCTGTGCTTCCCCCCTACGATGGGGATCCTACGAGCATTACTTC - - TRBJ2-7 TRBV20-1
CSASIVYNCYEAFF TGCAGTGCTAGCATTGTATATAACTGTTATGAAGCTTTCTTT - - TRBJ1-1 TRBV20-1